This is a list of T cell receptor beta chains from one sample in a study of Graves' ophthalmopathy and Graves' hyperthyroidism. TCRdb ran MiXCR on the multiplex PCR reads and lists one entry per CDR3 protein. The table shows roughly 220,000 distinct CDR3 sequences, with 45% occurring only once. Sequenced sample: peripheral blood. Source of these receptors: an adult man with Graves' ophthalmopathy. The CDR3 runs from the conserved cysteine through the conserved F or W. D genes are given only for firm matches. Size tells how often a clone was seen (once, few, many) or the class of an expanded clone, and some rows leave it out.

clone_size j_call d_call v_call cdr3_nt cdr3_aa
- TRBJ2-7 - TRBV20-1 TGCAGTGCTACTACACCTTCCTACGAGCAGTACTTC CSATTPSYEQYF
- TRBJ2-7 - TRBV24-1 TGTGCCACCAGTGATCACCCCGGGGCCGAGCAGTACTTC CATSDHPGAEQYF
many TRBJ1-6 - TRBV29-1 TGCAGCGTTGGGTGGGGAGATTCACCCCTCCACTTT CSVGWGDSPLHF
many TRBJ2-7 - TRBV10-3 TGTGCCATCAGTGAGTCCATGACGAACTACGAGCAGTACTTC CAISESMTNYEQYF
- TRBJ2-7 TRBD2 TRBV20-1 TGCAGTGCTAGATCCTCCAGCGGGAGGGACGAGCAGTACTTC CSARSSSGRDEQYF
- TRBJ2-5 - TRBV5-8 TGTGCCAGCAGCTTAGGTCGATCAGGGAGCGGGCAAGAGACCCAGTACTTC CASSLGRSGSGQETQYF
few TRBJ2-2 - TRBV7-3 TGTGCCAGCAGCTTCGGAGTGAACACCGGGGAGCTGTTTTTT CASSFGVNTGELFF
many TRBJ1-1 TRBD1 TRBV19 TGTGCCAGTAGTCAGGGACAGACGGCTTTCTTT CASSQGQTAFF
- TRBJ1-5 - TRBV5-1 TGCGCCAGCAGCTTGGCTGGGGGCGAACAGCCCCAGCATTTT CASSLAGGEQPQHF
- TRBJ2-7 - TRBV12-3/TRBV12-4 TGTGCCAGCAGTTTTCGCCCGACGGGCATCAGCTCCTACGAGCAGTACTTC CASSFRPTGISSYEQYF
- TRBJ2-5 - TRBV29-1 TGCAGCGCACTTCTTACGGGGATCGATGGGGAGACCCAGTACTTC CSALLTGIDGETQYF
few TRBJ2-7 - TRBV29-1 TGCAGCGTTGCCGGTGGCGAGCAGTACTTC CSVAGGEQYF
- TRBJ1-5 - TRBV29-1 TGCAGCGCGGGAGGGGGAAGCAATCAGCCCCAGCATTTT CSAGGGSNQPQHF
- TRBJ2-5 TRBD1 TRBV12-3/TRBV12-4 TGTGCCAGCAGGTCCCCGCAGGGGGCTTGGGAGACCCAGTACTTC CASRSPQGAWETQYF
- TRBJ1-4 - TRBV7-9 TGTGCCAGCAGCTTTTGGGGGGTCGATGAAAAACTGTTTTTT CASSFWGVDEKLFF
- TRBJ1-5 - TRBV20-1 TGCAGTGCTAGAGAGGAGGTTTACCAGCCCCAGCATTTT CSAREEVYQPQHF
- TRBJ2-2 - TRBV19 TGTGCCAGTAGTCCCAGGGGCGACGGGGAGCTGTTTTTT CASSPRGDGELFF
- TRBJ1-2 TRBD1 TRBV29-1 TGCAGCGTCGCAGTGGTACAGGGGGCGGAAGGCTACACCTTC CSVAVVQGAEGYTF
many TRBJ1-4 TRBD1 TRBV2 TGTGCCAGCAGTGATAGTAGGGGACAGGAAAAACTGTTTTTT CASSDSRGQEKLFF
many TRBJ2-7 TRBD2 TRBV15 TGTGCCACCAGCAGAGCCCGGGGGGTCGAGCAGTACTTC CATSRARGVEQYF
- TRBJ1-4 - TRBV7-2 TGTGCCAGCAGCTTGAATAGGGGCATTGATGAAAAACTGTTTTTT CASSLNRGIDEKLFF
few TRBJ2-6 TRBD1 TRBV7-8 TGTGCCAGCAGCGGCCGACAGGGACCCTCTGGGGCCAACGTCCTGACTTTC CASSGRQGPSGANVLTF
many TRBJ2-7 - TRBV3-1 TGTGCCAGCAGCCAAGAGGCACGGGGTGAGCAGTACTTC CASSQEARGEQYF
few TRBJ1-6 - TRBV25-1 TGTGCCAGCAGTTTGGGGGCTGGATCACCCCTCCACTTT CASSLGAGSPLHF
- TRBJ2-7 - TRBV18 TGTGCCAGCTCACCACCGGAGGGGGACTACGAGCAGTACTTC CASSPPEGDYEQYF
few TRBJ1-5 - TRBV10-3 TGTGCCATCAGTGAGGAAGGAACAGGTGGAAATCAGCCCCAGCATTTT CAISEEGTGGNQPQHF
- TRBJ2-7 TRBD2 TRBV9 TGTGCCAGCAGCCTATCCCTGGCGGGAGGAGGCGAGCAGTACTTC CASSLSLAGGGEQYF
few TRBJ2-7 TRBD1 TRBV7-9 TGTGCCAGCAGCCGAGACAGGGGGCGCGACTACGAGCAGTACTTC CASSRDRGRDYEQYF
- TRBJ1-1 - TRBV16 TGTGCCAGCAGCCCTAATGGGGACACTGAAGCTTTCTTT CASSPNGDTEAFF
- TRBJ2-1 TRBD2 TRBV29-1 TGCAGCGTTGAAATGCGACTAGCCAATGAGCAGTTCTTC CSVEMRLANEQFF
- TRBJ1-5 - TRBV4-1 TGCGCCAGCAGCCTCGGGGGTACAGGGCAACAGCCCCAGCATTTT CASSLGGTGQQPQHF
many TRBJ1-5 - TRBV29-1 TGCAGCGTTGAACCAGGGCACGGGCAGCCCCAGCATTTT CSVEPGHGQPQHF
- TRBJ1-6 TRBD1 TRBV9 TGTGCCAGCAGCGTGGACAGGGCAGAGATGGCCCTCCACTTT CASSVDRAEMALHF
- TRBJ2-2 - TRBV14 TGTGCCAGCAGCCGAGGGCCTCCAAGTTTTACCGGGGAGCTGTTTTTT CASSRGPPSFTGELFF